The rows below give T cell receptor beta chains drawn from one sample of a study of blood T cell repertoires in COVID-19. TCRdb's copy holds only in-frame clones and misses some; the assay was immunoSEQ multiplex PCR. The sample has 150,000 to 250,000 clones; roughly four fifths are singletons. The specimen sequenced was PBMCs or T cells enriched from blood (not recorded which). These receptors were obtained from a middle-aged man who had recovered from COVID-19. The CDR3 runs from the conserved cysteine through the conserved F or W. Each record gives: D gene, V gene, clone size, J gene, CDR3 DNA, CDR3 protein. D genes are given only for firm matches. Some rows mark clone size as missing; the rest say once, few, many or name a class of expanded clone.

>-|TRBV30|-|TRBJ1-3
TGTGCCTGGAGCCGGGGGGGATCTGGAAACACCATATATTTT
CAWSRGGSGNTIYF
>-|TRBV3-1/TRBV3-2|once|TRBJ1-1
TGTGCCAGCAGCGGGCCTCGTATCGAAGCTTTCTTT
CASSGPRIEAFF
>TRBD1|TRBV27|-|TRBJ1-1
TGTGCCAGCAGTCCCTACCCGACAGGGCGGGACACTGAAGCTTTCTTT
CASSPYPTGRDTEAFF
>TRBD1|TRBV7-3|-|TRBJ2-1
TGTGCCAGCAGCTCAGGGGGGACGGACAGGGGCACCTACAATGAGCAGTTCTTC
CASSSGGTDRGTYNEQFF
>-|TRBV4-3|-|TRBJ1-4
TGCGCCAGCAGCCAAGATCTGGCAGCAACTAATGAAAAACTGTTTTTT
CASSQDLAATNEKLFF
>TRBD1|TRBV7-2|-|TRBJ2-1
TGTGCCAGCAGCTTCCCCCCGGGACAGAGCTCCTACAATGAGCAGTTCTTC
CASSFPPGQSSYNEQFF
>-|TRBV9|few|TRBJ2-1
TGTGCCAGCAGCGAGTACACTAGTTCCTACAATGAGCAGTTCTTC
CASSEYTSSYNEQFF
>TRBD2|TRBV5-1|-|TRBJ2-3
TGCGCCAGCAGCCCACTGACTAGCGAGAACCCCTCGACGCAGTATTTT
CASSPLTSENPSTQYF
>-|TRBV5-4|-|TRBJ2-2
TGTGCCAGCAGCGCCGTAGCCACCGGGGAGCTGTTTTTT
CASSAVATGELFF
>-|TRBV18|-|TRBJ2-3
TGTGCCAGCTCTCCTCTCCCGGGACTGATATCGGGTACGCAGTATTTT
CASSPLPGLISGTQYF
>TRBD1|TRBV4-1|few|TRBJ2-7
TGCGCCAGCAGCCAACAGACGACAGGGTTCTACGAGCAGTACTTC
CASSQQTTGFYEQYF
>-|TRBV4-3|-|TRBJ1-6
TGCGCCAGCAGCCAAGATCTGACTACCAATTCACCCCTCCACTTT
CASSQDLTTNSPLHF
>TRBD2|TRBV4-1|large|TRBJ2-7
TGCGCCAGCAGTCCACTTCCGACTAGCGAGGTCTACGAGCAGTACTTC
CASSPLPTSEVYEQYF
>TRBD2|TRBV9|-|TRBJ2-1
TGTGCCAGCAGCGTAGGCGGGAGAGCCTACAATGAGCAGTTCTTC
CASSVGGRAYNEQFF
>-|TRBV11-2|once|TRBJ2-7
TGTGCCAGCAGCACATTTCACAGGGCGTCCTCCTACGAGCAGTACTTC
CASSTFHRASSYEQYF
>TRBD2|TRBV13|few|TRBJ2-7
TGTGCCAGCAGCCAGAGGACTAGCGGGAGGCCTGGCGAGCAGTACTTC
CASSQRTSGRPGEQYF
>-|TRBV5-6|-|TRBJ2-2
TGTGCCAGCAGCCGCGGGCCAGCGAACACCGGGGAGCTGTTTTTT
CASSRGPANTGELFF
>TRBD1|TRBV27|-|TRBJ1-4
TGTGCCAGCAGTTTACAGGGGGCGAGGGAAAAACTGTTTTTT
CASSLQGAREKLFF
>-|TRBV19|-|TRBJ2-3
TGTGCCAGTAGTTGGGCGATCGTCCCAGATACGCAGTATTTT
CASSWAIVPDTQYF
>-|TRBV5-1|-|TRBJ1-2
TGCGCCAGCAGCTTGACAGTTAACTATGGCTACACCTTC
CASSLTVNYGYTF
>-|TRBV4-2|few|TRBJ1-5
TGTGCCAGCAGCCACGAATGGGGGGTTAATCAGCCCCAGCATTTT
CASSHEWGVNQPQHF
>-|TRBV5-5|few|TRBJ2-7
TGTGCCAGCAACATACTAGCAGGAGGCGAGTCGCAGTACTTC
CASNILAGGESQYF
>-|TRBV7-6|-|TRBJ1-4
TGTGCCAGCAGTTCCGCCCGAGACAGACATGCAACTAATGAAAAACTGTTTTTT
CASSSARDRHATNEKLFF
>-|TRBV4-2|-|TRBJ1-4
TGTGCCAGCAGCCAAGATGGGGCGGCAACTAATGAAAAACTGTTTTTT
CASSQDGAATNEKLFF
>TRBD2|TRBV10-3|-|TRBJ2-1
TGTGCCATCAGGAATCTAGCGGGAGCTGTCAATGAGCAGTTCTTC
CAIRNLAGAVNEQFF
>TRBD1|TRBV28|-|TRBJ1-2
TGTGCCAGCAGTTCCGAGGACAGGGATTCTTGGGACTATGGCTACACCTTC
CASSSEDRDSWDYGYTF
>-|TRBV7-6|-|TRBJ2-3
TGTGCCAGCGCGCTCACAGATACGCAGTATTTT
CASALTDTQYF
>TRBD1|TRBV5-1|once|TRBJ2-5
TGCGCCAGCAGCTTGTTGGGACAGGGTAGCGAGACCCAGTACTTC
CASSLLGQGSETQYF
>-|TRBV28|few|TRBJ2-7
TGTGCCAGCAGATCTTACTCCTACGAGCAGTACTTC
CASRSYSYEQYF
>-|TRBV5-1|-|TRBJ2-6
TGCGCCAGCAGCTTGAGAGCCATCTATGGGGCCAACGTCCTGACTTTC
CASSLRAIYGANVLTF
>-|TRBV18|-|TRBJ1-3
TGTGCCAGCTCACCACCCCAGGGTAGGAACACCATATATTTT
CASSPPQGRNTIYF
>-|TRBV18|few|TRBJ1-1
TGTGCCAGCTCACCAACCGCAGGGTCGAGCACTGAAGCTTTCTTT
CASSPTAGSSTEAFF
>-|TRBV10-3|few|TRBJ2-7
TGTGCCATCAGCGCGAGTTTTGACGAGCAGTACTTC
CAISASFDEQYF
>-|TRBV3-1/TRBV3-2|-|TRBJ2-2
TGTGCCAGCAGCCAAGCTTCTCCTACCGGGGAGCTGTTTTTT
CASSQASPTGELFF
>-|TRBV7-9|-|TRBJ1-1
TGTGCCAGCAGCTTTCTGACAGGTAAAGACACTGAAGCTTTCTTT
CASSFLTGKDTEAFF
>TRBD1|TRBV27|-|TRBJ2-2
TGTGCCAGCAGTTTAATGGGACAGGGTTACACCGGGGAGCTGTTTTTT
CASSLMGQGYTGELFF
>-|TRBV5-6|-|TRBJ1-4
TGTGCCAGCAGCTCCCGAGGGGGGGAACTGTTTTTT
CASSSRGGELFF
>TRBD2|TRBV2|-|TRBJ2-2
TGTGCCAGCAGTGAACAGAGGACTAGCGGAGGGGCCCTGAACACCGGGGAGCTGTTTTTT
CASSEQRTSGGALNTGELFF
>TRBD1|TRBV3-1/TRBV3-2|few|TRBJ2-7
TGTGCCAGCAGCCAGTGGGACAGGAGCTCCTACGAGCAGTACTTC
CASSQWDRSSYEQYF
>TRBD1|TRBV24-1|-|TRBJ2-2
TGTGCCACCAGAGGACAGGGCGCGACCGGGGAGCTGTTTTTT
CATRGQGATGELFF
>TRBD2|TRBV6-2/TRBV6-3|-|TRBJ2-7
TGTGCCAGCAGTGGGACTAGCGGAGGATACGAGCAGTACTTC
CASSGTSGGYEQYF
>TRBD2|TRBV28|-|TRBJ2-7
TGTGCCAGCAGTTCCCCGGACGACCCGGGGGGGTCGGTTGACGAGCAGTACTTC
CASSSPDDPGGSVDEQYF
>TRBD2|TRBV7-3|-|TRBJ2-1
TGTGCCAGCAGCTTAGCGGCGACTAGCGGCGGCTACAATGAGCAGTTCTTC
CASSLAATSGGYNEQFF
>TRBD2|TRBV4-2|-|TRBJ2-1
TGTGCCAGCAGCCAAGATAAACTAGCGAGCTCCTACAATGAGCAGTTCTTC
CASSQDKLASSYNEQFF
>-|TRBV4-2|-|TRBJ2-2
TGTGCCAGCAGCCAAGATTTCGTGGGAGCGGACACCGGGGAGCTGTTTTTT
CASSQDFVGADTGELFF
>TRBD1|TRBV19|-|TRBJ1-4
TGTGCCAGTAGTACGCTACAGGGGGAGAATGAAAAACTGTTTTTT
CASSTLQGENEKLFF
>TRBD2|TRBV2|-|TRBJ2-3
TGTGCCAGAAGTCGGACTAGCGGGAGAAGGACAGATACGCAGTATTTT
CARSRTSGRRTDTQYF
>-|TRBV5-6|-|TRBJ2-7
TGTGCCAGCAGCCCTTGGACAGAGGGCTACGAGCAGTACTTC
CASSPWTEGYEQYF
>TRBD2|TRBV27|-|TRBJ2-1
TGTGCCAGCAGTATCCGGTCTAGCGGGAGGCATGAGCAGTTCTTC
CASSIRSSGRHEQFF
>-|TRBV6-5|-|TRBJ2-5
TGTGCCAGCAGTTACTCGATTAGGACACACCAAGAGACCCAGTACTTC
CASSYSIRTHQETQYF
>TRBD1|TRBV7-2|-|TRBJ1-2
TGTGCCAGCAGCTTAGGACAGGGCTATGGCTACACCTTC
CASSLGQGYGYTF
>-|TRBV28|-|TRBJ2-1
TGTGCCAGCAGGACTACTCACCTGGACGGGGAGCAGTTCTTC
CASRTTHLDGEQFF
>TRBD1|TRBV19|-|TRBJ1-6
TGTGCCACCACGACAGGGTTGAATTCACCCCTCCACTTT
CATTTGLNSPLHF
>TRBD1|TRBV3-1/TRBV3-2|-|TRBJ1-3
TGTGCCAGCAGCCAACTGACAGGGATAGGAAACACCATATATTTT
CASSQLTGIGNTIYF